The rows below give T cell receptor beta chains drawn from one sample of a study of radiotherapy plus CTLA-4 blockade in lung cancer. Sequencing was performed with immunoSEQ multiplex PCR; in TCRdb, only in-frame clones are kept and a portion is missing. The repertoire holds about 97,000 clones, with 65% to 75% as singletons. Specimen: peripheral blood, collected from a patient treated with radiotherapy plus ipilimumab. The receptor set was obtained from a human donor with non-small cell lung cancer who had a partial response to radiotherapy plus ipilimumab. Some clones in this sample may be carry-over from other donors' samples. The CDR3 runs from the conserved cysteine through the conserved F or W. A D gene is named only where the DNA matches it firmly. Size is stated for part of the rows, as once, few or many counts, or as a class when the clone is expanded.

clone_size: .; v_call: TRBV5-4; j_call: TRBJ2-5; d_call: TRBD2; cdr3_nt: TGTGCCAGCAGCCCGGGGGGGGGATGGGAGACCCAGTACTTC; cdr3_aa: CASSPGGGWETQYF
clone_size: .; v_call: TRBV19; j_call: TRBJ1-5; d_call: TRBD1; cdr3_nt: TGTGCCAGCAGGGGACAGGCCAATCAGCCCCAGCATTTT; cdr3_aa: CASRGQANQPQHF
clone_size: .; v_call: TRBV7-3; j_call: TRBJ2-7; d_call: .; cdr3_nt: TGTGCCAGCAGCCTTCAAGCCGGCAGGGTCGCCTACGAGCAGTACTTC; cdr3_aa: CASSLQAGRVAYEQYF
clone_size: .; v_call: TRBV29-1; j_call: TRBJ1-5; d_call: .; cdr3_nt: TGCAGCGTTGGGGGGGGCGAGGAGCAGCCCCAGCATTTT; cdr3_aa: CSVGGGEEQPQHF
clone_size: .; v_call: TRBV27; j_call: TRBJ1-5; d_call: TRBD1; cdr3_nt: TGTGCCAGCAGTTCCTGGACAGGGAGAGGTTGGGCTCAGCCCCAGCATTTT; cdr3_aa: CASSSWTGRGWAQPQHF
clone_size: .; v_call: TRBV11-2; j_call: TRBJ2-2; d_call: .; cdr3_nt: TGTGCCAGCAGCTTAGTCGGGGCAGGGGCGGACGGGGAGCTGTTTTTT; cdr3_aa: CASSLVGAGADGELFF
clone_size: few; v_call: TRBV28; j_call: TRBJ2-5; d_call: TRBD2; cdr3_nt: TGTGCCAGCAGGGGACTAGACCAAGAGACCCAGTACTTC; cdr3_aa: CASRGLDQETQYF
clone_size: .; v_call: TRBV28; j_call: TRBJ1-1; d_call: TRBD1; cdr3_nt: TGTGCCAGCGCGGACAGGGTGAACACTGAAGCTTTCTTT; cdr3_aa: CASADRVNTEAFF
clone_size: .; v_call: TRBV7-3; j_call: TRBJ2-1; d_call: TRBD1; cdr3_nt: TGTGCCAGCAGCCCTTACGCCACAGGGGGCAATGAGCAGTTCTTC; cdr3_aa: CASSPYATGGNEQFF
clone_size: .; v_call: TRBV7-9; j_call: TRBJ1-2; d_call: .; cdr3_nt: TGTGCCAGCAGCTTGACAGGAACCTATGGCTACACCTTC; cdr3_aa: CASSLTGTYGYTF
clone_size: .; v_call: TRBV2; j_call: TRBJ1-4; d_call: TRBD1; cdr3_nt: TGTGCCAGGGGAGACAGGGGCGAAAAACTGTTTTTT; cdr3_aa: CARGDRGEKLFF
clone_size: .; v_call: TRBV19; j_call: TRBJ1-5; d_call: .; cdr3_nt: TGTGCCAGTAGGGTAGTGAATTACAGCAATCAGCCCCAGCATTTT; cdr3_aa: CASRVVNYSNQPQHF
clone_size: .; v_call: TRBV28; j_call: TRBJ1-1; d_call: TRBD1; cdr3_nt: TGTGCCAGCAGGGCCTCCACAGGGGTGAACACTGAAGCTTTCTTT; cdr3_aa: CASRASTGVNTEAFF
clone_size: .; v_call: TRBV18; j_call: TRBJ1-1; d_call: .; cdr3_nt: TGTGCCAGCTCCCGACCTGCGGACACTGAAGCTTTCTTT; cdr3_aa: CASSRPADTEAFF
clone_size: .; v_call: TRBV6-5; j_call: TRBJ2-1; d_call: TRBD2; cdr3_nt: TGTGCCGTACAGACTAGCGGGACCTTTGAGCAGTTCTTC; cdr3_aa: CAVQTSGTFEQFF
clone_size: .; v_call: TRBV5-6; j_call: TRBJ1-2; d_call: TRBD1; cdr3_nt: TGTGCCAGCAGCTTGGTGGGACAGGGGGACTATGGCTACACCTTC; cdr3_aa: CASSLVGQGDYGYTF
clone_size: .; v_call: TRBV6-5; j_call: TRBJ2-7; d_call: .; cdr3_nt: TGTGCCAGCAGTGCGTCCTACGAGCAGTACTTC; cdr3_aa: CASSASYEQYF
clone_size: once; v_call: TRBV5-1; j_call: TRBJ1-1; d_call: TRBD1; cdr3_nt: TGCGCCAGCAGCTTGCAGACAGGGACCGAAGCTTTCTTT; cdr3_aa: CASSLQTGTEAFF
clone_size: .; v_call: TRBV18; j_call: TRBJ2-1; d_call: .; cdr3_nt: TGTGCCAGCTCACCATTGCGAGAGGGAGGCAATGAGCAGTTCTTC; cdr3_aa: CASSPLREGGNEQFF
clone_size: .; v_call: TRBV15; j_call: TRBJ1-4; d_call: .; cdr3_nt: TGTGCCACCAGCAGGGTGGTGAGGGCAACTAATGAAAAACTGTTTTTT; cdr3_aa: CATSRVVRATNEKLFF
clone_size: .; v_call: TRBV19; j_call: TRBJ2-6; d_call: .; cdr3_nt: TGTGCCAGTAGTAGTTACTCTGGGGCCAACGTCCTGACTTTC; cdr3_aa: CASSSYSGANVLTF
clone_size: .; v_call: TRBV11-3; j_call: TRBJ2-7; d_call: TRBD2; cdr3_nt: TGTGCCAGCACCGTAGCGGGGGGGAGGAGCGAGCAGTACTTC; cdr3_aa: CASTVAGGRSEQYF
clone_size: .; v_call: TRBV7-3; j_call: TRBJ2-7; d_call: TRBD2; cdr3_nt: TGTGCCAGCAGGGGGGGGGACGTTCCGGGCGAGCAGTACTTC; cdr3_aa: CASRGGDVPGEQYF
clone_size: .; v_call: TRBV6-5; j_call: TRBJ1-2; d_call: TRBD1; cdr3_nt: TGTGCCAGCAGTGACGGACAGGGAGCTGGTGGCTACACCTTC; cdr3_aa: CASSDGQGAGGYTF
clone_size: once; v_call: TRBV7-2; j_call: TRBJ2-7; d_call: TRBD2; cdr3_nt: TGTGCCAGCAGCTCGGGACTACCAGCCTACGAGCAGTACTTC; cdr3_aa: CASSSGLPAYEQYF
clone_size: .; v_call: TRBV5-1; j_call: TRBJ1-2; d_call: TRBD1; cdr3_nt: TGCGCCAGCAGCTCTTGGACAGGGGGCAGGTATGGCTACACCTTC; cdr3_aa: CASSSWTGGRYGYTF
clone_size: .; v_call: TRBV11-2; j_call: TRBJ1-1; d_call: TRBD1; cdr3_nt: TGTGCCAGCAACCCACTGGACAGGTCCTATGAAGCTTTCTTT; cdr3_aa: CASNPLDRSYEAFF
clone_size: .; v_call: TRBV29-1; j_call: TRBJ2-1; d_call: .; cdr3_nt: TGCAGCGTTCTCGCAGATTACTCCTACAATGAGCAGTTCTTC; cdr3_aa: CSVLADYSYNEQFF
clone_size: once; v_call: TRBV11-2; j_call: TRBJ2-2; d_call: TRBD2; cdr3_nt: TGTGCCAGCAGCCTACTCACGGGGGGGCTCTTCGGGGAGCTGTTTTTT; cdr3_aa: CASSLLTGGLFGELFF
clone_size: .; v_call: TRBV7-2; j_call: TRBJ2-7; d_call: TRBD2; cdr3_nt: TGTGCCAGCAGCACAACTAGCGGGGGCTCCTACGAGCAGTACTTC; cdr3_aa: CASSTTSGGSYEQYF
clone_size: .; v_call: TRBV28; j_call: TRBJ2-6; d_call: .; cdr3_nt: TGTGCCAGCTTTACCCAGGGATCTGGGGCCAACGTCCTGACTTTC; cdr3_aa: CASFTQGSGANVLTF
clone_size: .; v_call: TRBV2; j_call: TRBJ2-7; d_call: TRBD1; cdr3_nt: TGTGCCAGCAGTGAATTTTTCTCGGGACAGGGATCGAACGAGCAGTACTTC; cdr3_aa: CASSEFFSGQGSNEQYF
clone_size: .; v_call: TRBV7-9; j_call: TRBJ2-2; d_call: TRBD2; cdr3_nt: TGTGCCAGCAGCTTCCTAGCGGGAGTTACCGGGGAGCTGTTTTTT; cdr3_aa: CASSFLAGVTGELFF
clone_size: .; v_call: TRBV19; j_call: TRBJ1-5; d_call: .; cdr3_nt: TGTGCCAGTAGTATCCGGCGGGGTAGCAATCAGCCCCAGCATTTT; cdr3_aa: CASSIRRGSNQPQHF
clone_size: .; v_call: TRBV6-1; j_call: TRBJ2-5; d_call: TRBD2; cdr3_nt: TGTGCCAGCAGGACTAGCGGGAGGGTTAAAGGGACCCAGTACTTC; cdr3_aa: CASRTSGRVKGTQYF
clone_size: .; v_call: TRBV11-2; j_call: TRBJ2-5; d_call: .; cdr3_nt: TGTGCCAGCACCCCAGGGGTGCAGGGAGGGGTAGAGACCCAGTACTTC; cdr3_aa: CASTPGVQGGVETQYF
clone_size: .; v_call: TRBV6-5; j_call: TRBJ1-1; d_call: .; cdr3_nt: TGTGCCAGCAGGGACCGAACAGGGAACACTGAAGCTTTCTTT; cdr3_aa: CASRDRTGNTEAFF
clone_size: .; v_call: TRBV29-1; j_call: TRBJ1-2; d_call: TRBD1; cdr3_nt: TGCAGCGTTGGACAGGGCGGGGACTATGGCTACACCTTC; cdr3_aa: CSVGQGGDYGYTF
clone_size: few; v_call: TRBV9; j_call: TRBJ2-7; d_call: TRBD2; cdr3_nt: TGTGCCAGCAGCGTAGGGCGGGGGGCCGGTACCTACGAGCAGTACTTC; cdr3_aa: CASSVGRGAGTYEQYF
clone_size: .; v_call: TRBV6-5; j_call: TRBJ2-1; d_call: TRBD2; cdr3_nt: TGTGCCAGCAGTTACGGCGGACTAGTCGGTAATGAGCAGTTCTTC; cdr3_aa: CASSYGGLVGNEQFF
clone_size: .; v_call: TRBV4-1; j_call: TRBJ1-2; d_call: .; cdr3_nt: TGCGCCAGCAGCCAAGTTCTAAGGACAGTCTATGGCTACACCTTC; cdr3_aa: CASSQVLRTVYGYTF
clone_size: .; v_call: TRBV10-2; j_call: TRBJ1-6; d_call: TRBD1; cdr3_nt: TGCGCCAGCAGGACGGGACAGGCGTGGAATTCACCCCTCCACTTT; cdr3_aa: CASRTGQAWNSPLHF
clone_size: .; v_call: TRBV7-3; j_call: TRBJ2-5; d_call: TRBD2; cdr3_nt: TGTGCCAGCAGCTTACAAGCGGGGTCGGCGTGGCCCCAGTACTTC; cdr3_aa: CASSLQAGSAWPQYF
clone_size: .; v_call: TRBV5-6; j_call: TRBJ1-2; d_call: TRBD1; cdr3_nt: TGTGCCAGCAGCTTGGGGACAGGGAGGAGGGGCTACACCTTC; cdr3_aa: CASSLGTGRRGYTF
clone_size: once; v_call: TRBV28; j_call: TRBJ1-1; d_call: .; cdr3_nt: TGTGCCAGCACTCCCTCTAGGGCAGGGTGGAACACTGAAGCTTTCTTT; cdr3_aa: CASTPSRAGWNTEAFF
clone_size: .; v_call: TRBV11-3; j_call: TRBJ2-5; d_call: TRBD2; cdr3_nt: TGTGCCAGCAGCTTAGGAGGGACTAGCGGGGTCCAAGAGACCCAGTACTTC; cdr3_aa: CASSLGGTSGVQETQYF
clone_size: few; v_call: TRBV18; j_call: TRBJ1-3; d_call: .; cdr3_nt: TGTGCCAGCTCCGCGGGTTCAAGCTCTGGAAACACCATATATTTT; cdr3_aa: CASSAGSSSGNTIYF
clone_size: .; v_call: TRBV7-2; j_call: TRBJ1-3; d_call: .; cdr3_nt: TGTGCCAGCAGCCCTTCCTCGGTTGGAAACACCATATATTTT; cdr3_aa: CASSPSSVGNTIYF
clone_size: .; v_call: TRBV14; j_call: TRBJ2-5; d_call: .; cdr3_nt: TGTGCCAGCAACAGGGGAGGAGAGACCCAGTACTTC; cdr3_aa: CASNRGGETQYF
clone_size: .; v_call: TRBV21-1; j_call: TRBJ2-7; d_call: .; cdr3_nt: TGTGCCAGCCCGTACTTTGAACAGGCCGGCTCCGAGCAGTACTTC; cdr3_aa: CASPYFEQAGSEQYF
clone_size: .; v_call: TRBV7-2; j_call: TRBJ2-3; d_call: .; cdr3_nt: TGTGCCAGCAGCCAACTAGGTACGCAGTATTTT; cdr3_aa: CASSQLGTQYF
clone_size: .; v_call: TRBV5-1; j_call: TRBJ2-2; d_call: .; cdr3_nt: TGCGCCAGCAGCTCGACAGTGAACACCGGGGAGCTGTTTTTT; cdr3_aa: CASSSTVNTGELFF
clone_size: .; v_call: TRBV6-6; j_call: TRBJ1-2; d_call: .; cdr3_nt: TGTGCCAGCAGTTCCCCGGAGAGTGAGGACTATGGCTACACCTTC; cdr3_aa: CASSSPESEDYGYTF
clone_size: few; v_call: TRBV5-1; j_call: TRBJ1-3; d_call: .; cdr3_nt: TGCGCCAGCAGTCCGGGACGGGGACTGTCGAACTCTGGAAACACCATATATTTT; cdr3_aa: CASSPGRGLSNSGNTIYF
clone_size: once; v_call: TRBV11-3; j_call: TRBJ1-2; d_call: .; cdr3_nt: TGTGCCAGCAGCCTCGAGGCGGGAGACTATGGCTACACCTTC; cdr3_aa: CASSLEAGDYGYTF
clone_size: .; v_call: TRBV18; j_call: TRBJ2-5; d_call: TRBD1; cdr3_nt: TGTGCCAGCTCACCACGACAGGGGAAAGAGACCCAGTACTTC; cdr3_aa: CASSPRQGKETQYF
clone_size: many; v_call: TRBV4-3; j_call: TRBJ1-1; d_call: TRBD1; cdr3_nt: TGCGCCAGCAGCGCCCGACAGGGGTTAACGACTGAAGCTTTCTTT; cdr3_aa: CASSARQGLTTEAFF
clone_size: .; v_call: TRBV6-6; j_call: TRBJ2-4; d_call: .; cdr3_nt: TGTGCCAGCAGCCCCGCCCGCGGTAACAAAAACATTCAGTACTTC; cdr3_aa: CASSPARGNKNIQYF
clone_size: .; v_call: TRBV27; j_call: TRBJ2-7; d_call: .; cdr3_nt: TGTGCCAGCAGTTTCGAACGAGAAAACCCAACCTACGAGCAGTACTTC; cdr3_aa: CASSFERENPTYEQYF
clone_size: .; v_call: TRBV28; j_call: TRBJ1-2; d_call: TRBD1; cdr3_nt: TGTGCCAGCAGTTCACAGGGGGCAGTCTATGGCTACACCTTC; cdr3_aa: CASSSQGAVYGYTF